The T cell receptor (beta chain) under discussion was sequenced for a study of vaccination effects on CD4 cells after COVID-19. The CDR3 has 16 residues. Trimming took 7 bases from V and 0 from J; bases not matched to a gene: 8. In germline, CDR1 is KGHDR, CDR2 SFDVKD. Clones were sequenced by immunoSEQ multiplex PCR, and TCRdb holds only the in-frame ones, with some missing. The sample lists 64,000 or so clones; roughly 78% were seen once. In the case of this clone: Its target is unknown.

Overall study results and limits: Vaccine- and infection-induced clones showed marked clonal contraction late following vaccination.

Within the ViraFEST assay, antigen-specific CD4+ T cells underwent expansion with viral peptide pools prior to sequencing. Culture lasted roughly 9 days before CD4+ T cell isolation. Every participant took two doses of the BNT162b2 or mRNA-1273 vaccine. Cultures used roughly 1.8 million PBMC per well, 9 to 10 IU/ml IL-2 and about 10 ug/ml peptides. Half of the medium was exchanged for IL-2 medium on both days 3 and 7. The chain links TRBV24-1 to TRBJ2-3; 8 nucleotides line up with TRBD2. The material sequenced was CD4+ T cells from PBMCs cultured with HCoV-OC43 spike peptides, taken after COVID-19 vaccination. Subset given: HCoV-OC43 spike overlapping peptide pool stimulation. This sequence was found in a human donor who received a COVID-19 vaccine. CDR3 loop: CATSTSGGGSTDTQYF. The CDR3 DNA sequence: TGTGCCACCAGCACCTCTGGCGGGGGGAGCACAGATACGCAGTATTTT.